The next 22 T cell receptor beta chains were all read from a single sample in a study of cytomegalovirus exposure and HLA in healthy donors. Researchers ran the PCR with 60 Vbeta and 13 Jbeta primers. Repertoires were generated with immunoSEQ multiplex PCR, while TCRdb's copy carries only in-frame clones and drops some. In total, the table holds under 150,000 clones. Sequenced: PBMCs. The source is a woman in her fifties or sixties in good health and CMV-seronegative.

This sequence joins TRBV6-5 and TRBJ1-1, with TRBD1 as a possible D gene (6 bases). The CDR3 is 13 residues long. From germline, CDR1 is MNHEY and CDR2 SVGAGI. V was cut by 6 bases and J by 10 bases, with 18 bases left in between. CDR3 residues: CASRSSGAAGAFF. In DNA form, the CDR3 reads TGTGCCAGCAGGTCGTCAGGGGCCGCTGGAGCTTTCTTT.

The gene calls are TRBV2 and TRBJ1-3; 7 nucleotides match TRBD1. Germline CDR1 SNHLY, CDR2 FYNNEI. The trim removed 5 bases at V and 0 bases at J, leaving 4 bases unmatched. The CDR3 length is 15 residues. The CDR3 is CASSTGVLSGNTIYF. The CDR3, as DNA: TGTGCCAGCAGTACAGGGGTCCTCTCTGGAAACACCATATATTTT.

This chain joins TRBV11-2 and TRBJ1-4; 7 positions match TRBD1. The CDR3 length is 15 residues. Germline CDR1 reads SGHAT; CDR2 reads FQNNGV. Losses at the gene ends were 5 bases for V and 1 base for J; bases not matched to a gene: 4. The CDR3 nucleotides are TGTGCCAGCAGCGAAAGACAGGGAACTAATGAAAAACTGTTTTTT. Translated: CASSERQGTNEKLFF.

The CDR3 bases are TGTGCCAGTAGAGGGCCACGGCGGGCCGATACGCAGTATTTT. Its protein product is CASRGPRRADTQYF. V usage is TRBV19 and J usage is TRBJ2-3; D perhaps matches TRBD2 (5 bases). The CDR3 runs 14 residues. Germline lookup yields CDR1 LNHDA and CDR2 SQIVND (reference sequence). The V gene lost 6 bases and the J gene lost 6 bases, with 16 bases spanning the gap.

The V call is TRBV19, the J call TRBJ1-4; tentatively, D is TRBD1 (6 bases). Trimming left V 7 bases short and J 0 bases short, with 18 bases between. This CDR3 contains 17 residues. The V gene's germline CDR1 is LNHDA and CDR2 SQIVND (reference sequence). CDR3 in amino acids: CASTNRVFSSTNEKLFF. CDR3 coding DNA: TGTGCCAGTACGAACAGGGTCTTTTCCTCAACTAATGAAAAACTGTTTTTT.

J is TRBJ1-5 and V is TRBV30; D gene ambiguous. Germline V gene data show CDR1 as GTSNPN and CDR2 as SVGIG (reference sequence). The CDR3 has 14 amino acids. V was shortened by 0 bases and J by 0 bases, with 6 bases between the two germline ends. The CDR3 region is CAWSVQFSNQPQHF. CDR3 nucleotides: TGTGCCTGGAGTGTACAGTTTAGCAATCAGCCCCAGCATTTT.

The chain uses TRBV6-1 and TRBJ2-3; no firm D call. Per germline, CDR1 MNHNS and CDR2 SASEGT. The CDR3 loop spans 12 amino acids. The ends were cut back, 6 bases at V and 5 bases at J, with 9 bases in the middle. CDR3 residues: CASSRQQDTQYF. For the CDR3, the DNA is TGTGCCAGCAGCCGCCAACAAGATACGCAGTATTTT.

The chain links TRBV27 to TRBJ1-2; D is unresolved. Germline values: CDR1 MNHEY, CDR2 SMNVEV (reference sequence). With 8 bases removed from V and 7 bases from J, the gap between germline ends came to 20 bases. This CDR3 contains 14 residues. CDR3 coding DNA: TGTGCCAGCCCCCGGGGAACCAAAATTCGTGGCTACACCTTC. Translated, it gives CASPRGTKIRGYTF.

The chain employs TRBV11-2 and TRBJ1-2; 8 bases map to TRBD1. CDR3 length: 14 amino acids. Per germline, CDR1 SGHAT and CDR2 FQNNGV. With 5 bases clipped from V and 4 bases from J, the junction kept 6 bases outside the gene matches. The CDR3 coding sequence is TGTGCCAGCAGCCCGACAGGGGCTCGCTATGGCTACACCTTC. Amino acid sequence: CASSPTGARYGYTF.

The V gene is TRBV7-9, the J gene TRBJ2-7; D gene unclear. The CDR3 has 14 amino acids. CDR1 and CDR2 (germline): SEHNR, FQNEAQ (reference sequence). V was trimmed by 4 bases and J by 0 bases, leaving 10 bases between them. CDR3 protein: CASSSRSSSYEQYF. In nucleotides, the CDR3 is TGTGCCAGCAGCTCGCGGAGCAGCTCCTACGAGCAGTACTTC.

The rearrangement joins TRBV6-5 to TRBJ2-7, with 7 positions matching TRBD1. CDR1 is MNHEY, CDR2 SVGAGI, per germline. CDR3 length: 15 residues. Trimming at V came to 6 bases and at J to 2 bases, leaving 10 bases not matched to a gene. As DNA, the CDR3 is TGTGCCAGCAGCCGAACCGGGACAGAGGCCTACGAGCAGTACTTC. Translating gives CASSRTGTEAYEQYF.

The gene calls are TRBV4-1 and TRBJ2-5; 11 nucleotides line up with TRBD2. CDR1 is MGHRA and CDR2 is YSYEKL in the germline V gene. There are 15 residues in the CDR3. V gave up 2 bases and J gave up 5 bases; unmatched junction bases: 4. The CDR3 sequence: CASSQLAGGRETQYF. The CDR3, as DNA: TGCGCCAGCAGCCAATTAGCGGGGGGGCGGGAGACCCAGTACTTC.

This chain joins TRBV28 and TRBJ1-2; D gene unclear. The germline V gene encodes CDR1 MDHEN and CDR2 SYDVKM. The CDR3 has 13 amino acids. V lost 2 bases to trimming and J lost 3 bases, with 7 bases between them. The CDR3 protein is CASSLNIDYGYTF. The DNA for the CDR3 is TGTGCCAGCAGTTTAAATATAGACTATGGCTACACCTTC.

The V and J genes are TRBV5-1 and TRBJ2-3; 9 bases map to TRBD2. This CDR3 spans 18 amino acids. With 4 bases clipped from V and 1 base from J, the junction kept 13 bases outside the gene matches. Looked up from germline, CDR1 is SGHRS and CDR2 is YFSETQ. The chain's CDR3 is CASSRLGAGGSGTDTQYF. As DNA, the CDR3 is TGCGCCAGCAGCCGCCTGGGAGCGGGAGGCTCTGGCACAGATACGCAGTATTTT.

The V call is TRBV27, the J call TRBJ2-5, with 9 bases that match TRBD1. Looked up from germline, CDR1 is MNHEY and CDR2 is SMNVEV (reference sequence). The V gene end was trimmed by 5 bases and the J gene end by 3 bases; junction bases not matched to a gene: 10. The CDR3 sequence is 16 residues long. The CDR3 region has the DNA TGTGCCAGCAGTCCCCTGGGACAGGGCCTAAAAGAGACCCAGTACTTC. Its protein is CASSPLGQGLKETQYF.

The genes are TRBV6-1 and TRBJ2-5; maybe TRBD1 (5 bases). The V and J ends lost 11 bases and 1 base respectively, with 14 bases between them. CDR1 and CDR2 (germline): MNHNS, SASEGT. This CDR3 contains 13 residues. The CDR3 loop is CAGTRQPQETQYF. In nucleotides, the CDR3 is TGTGCCGGTACCCGACAGCCCCAAGAGACCCAGTACTTC.

The rearrangement joins TRBV5-1 to TRBJ1-5; weak D call: TRBD1 (5 bases). CDR3 length equals 17 residues. The germline V and J ends were trimmed by 4 bases and 3 bases, with 20 bases remaining between them. Germline V gives CDR1 SGHRS, CDR2 YFSETQ. The CDR3 DNA is TGCGCCAGCAGCACCGGACCGGGTAGGGGTGACAATCAGCCCCAGCATTTT. Translation gives CASSTGPGRGDNQPQHF.

This rearrangement joins TRBV5-1 to TRBJ2-3, with D perhaps matching TRBD2 (5 bases). Trimming shortened V by 0 bases and J by 2 bases, and 13 bases separated the two germline ends. From germline, CDR1 is SGHRS and CDR2 YFSETQ. The CDR3 totals 16 residues. CDR3 sequence reads: CASSLGEGPHTDTQYF. For the CDR3, the DNA is TGCGCCAGCAGCTTGGGTGAGGGCCCCCACACAGATACGCAGTATTTT.

The chain recombines TRBV19 with TRBJ1-2; D perhaps matches TRBD1 (6 bases). Germline V gene sequence: CDR1 LNHDA, CDR2 SQIVND (reference sequence). This CDR3 is 15 amino acids long. V was clipped by 6 bases and J by 4 bases, with 18 bases between them. The CDR3, as DNA: TGTGCCAGTAGAGATCAGGGGAACGTACTCTATGGCTACACCTTC. It encodes CASRDQGNVLYGYTF.

This chain links TRBV5-1 with TRBJ2-7, with 10 bases identical to TRBD2. The V gene end was trimmed by 0 bases and the J gene end by 4 bases; junction bases not matched to a gene: 4. In germline, CDR1 is SGHRS, CDR2 YFSETQ. CDR3 length: 15 amino acids. CDR3 protein: CASSLEGLATYEQYF. DNA for the CDR3: TGCGCCAGCAGCTTGGAGGGACTAGCGACGTACGAGCAGTACTTC.

The chain uses TRBV7-9 and TRBJ2-7; 14 bases are a match to TRBD2. Germline values: CDR1 SEHNR, CDR2 FQNEAQ (reference sequence). This CDR3 region has 15 residues. J lost 6 bases, V lost 4 bases, and 5 bases had no gene match. The CDR3: CASSYGTSGSFEQYF. Here the CDR3 DNA reads TGTGCCAGCAGCTATGGGACTAGCGGGAGCTTCGAGCAGTACTTC.

V and J are TRBV29-1 and TRBJ1-5; D is possibly TRBD1 (6 bases). The CDR3 length is 12 residues. The germline CDR1 and CDR2 sequences are SQVTM and ANQGSEA. The V and J ends lost 7 bases and 6 bases respectively, with 13 bases between them. CDR3 coding DNA: TGCAGCGCACAGGGTATGGGTCAGCCCCAGCATTTT. Its translation is CSAQGMGQPQHF.